The sequence of this T cell receptor (beta chain) was determined in a study of T-cell reconstitution after alpha-beta-depleted transplantation in children. Study-wide points: Recipient T cells and thymic progenitors that survived gave rise to the high TCRbeta diversity observed at day 60 in some patients. Expanded clones from the graft, numbering several hundred, reportedly supplied alpha-beta T cells about two months after transplant.

This clonotype was seen more than once but under ten times. No antigen is known for it. Researchers prepared the TCRbeta library using unique molecular identifiers, the study reports. One entry per CDR3 protein results from TCRdb running MiXCR on the PCR reads. Of roughly 220,000 distinct CDR3 sequences listed, 7% to 9% are singletons. This CDR3 region has 16 residues. The V segment lost 5 bases and the J segment 3 bases; nucleotides outside the gene matches: 9. The V call is TRBV12-3 or TRBV12-4, the J call TRBJ1-2; 10 bases fit TRBD1. The sequencing here drew on PBMCs, mostly from graft donor cells, taken 360 days after TCRalphabeta/CD19-depleted stem cell transplant. This receptor was taken from a male patient aged 2-10 years who had a stem cell transplant for acute myeloid leukemia, so the T cells may come from the graft donor. CDR3 sequence: CASSPSRDRGDYGYTF. In DNA, the CDR3 is TGTGCCAGCAGTCCTAGCCGGGACAGGGGTGACTATGGCTACACCTTC.